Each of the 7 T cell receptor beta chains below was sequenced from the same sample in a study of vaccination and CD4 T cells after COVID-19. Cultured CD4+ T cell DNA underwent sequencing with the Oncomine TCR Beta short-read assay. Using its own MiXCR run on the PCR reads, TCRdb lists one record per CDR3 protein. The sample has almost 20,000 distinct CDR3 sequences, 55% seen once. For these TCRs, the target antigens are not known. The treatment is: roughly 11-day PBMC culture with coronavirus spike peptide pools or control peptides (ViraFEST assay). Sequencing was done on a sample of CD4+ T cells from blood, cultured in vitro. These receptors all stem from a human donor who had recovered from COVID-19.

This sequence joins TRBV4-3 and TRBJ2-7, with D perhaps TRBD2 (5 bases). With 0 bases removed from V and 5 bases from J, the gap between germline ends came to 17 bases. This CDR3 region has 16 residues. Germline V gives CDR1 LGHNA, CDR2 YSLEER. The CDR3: CASSQDLGSRYDEQYF. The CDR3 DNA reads TGCGCCAGCAGCCAAGATTTAGGGAGTAGGTATGACGAGCAGTACTTC.

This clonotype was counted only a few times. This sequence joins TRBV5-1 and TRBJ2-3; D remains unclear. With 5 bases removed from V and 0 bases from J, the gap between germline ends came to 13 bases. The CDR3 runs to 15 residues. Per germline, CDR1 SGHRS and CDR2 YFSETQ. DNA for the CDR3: TGCGCCAGCAGTTACGGTGCGATAAGCACAGATACGCAGTATTTT. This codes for CASSYGAISTDTQYF.

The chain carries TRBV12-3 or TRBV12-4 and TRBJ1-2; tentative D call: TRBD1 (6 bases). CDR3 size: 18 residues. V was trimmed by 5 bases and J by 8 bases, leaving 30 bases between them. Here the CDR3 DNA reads TGTGCCAGCAGTCCGAGTCAACAGGTTTTGCAAGCGAGGGGGGGCTACACCTTC. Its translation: CASSPSQQVLQARGGYTF.

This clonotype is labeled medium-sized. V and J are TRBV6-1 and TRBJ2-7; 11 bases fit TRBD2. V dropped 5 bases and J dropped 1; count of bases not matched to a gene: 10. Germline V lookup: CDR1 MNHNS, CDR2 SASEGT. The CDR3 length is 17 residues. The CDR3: CASSPRGRLAGSYEQYF. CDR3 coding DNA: TGTGCCAGCAGTCCCAGGGGGCGACTAGCGGGGTCCTACGAGCAGTACTTC.

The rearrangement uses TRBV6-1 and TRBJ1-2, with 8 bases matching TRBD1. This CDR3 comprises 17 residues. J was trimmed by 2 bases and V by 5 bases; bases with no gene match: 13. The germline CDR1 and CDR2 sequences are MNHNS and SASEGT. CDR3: CASSHPKDRGLNYGYTF. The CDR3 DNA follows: TGTGCCAGCAGTCATCCCAAAGACAGGGGACTCAACTATGGCTACACCTTC.

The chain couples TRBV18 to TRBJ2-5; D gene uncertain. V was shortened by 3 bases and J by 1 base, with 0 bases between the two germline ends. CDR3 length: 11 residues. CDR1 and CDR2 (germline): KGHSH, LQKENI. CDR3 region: CASSPQETQYF. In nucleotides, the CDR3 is TGTGCCAGCTCACCCCAAGAGACCCAGTACTTC. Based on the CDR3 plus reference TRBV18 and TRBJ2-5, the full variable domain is NAGVMQNPRHLVRRRGQEARLRCSPMKGHSHVYWYRQLPEEGLKFMVYLQKENIIDESGMPKERFSAEFPKEGPSILRIQQVVRGDSAAYFCASSPQETQYFGPGTRLLVL.

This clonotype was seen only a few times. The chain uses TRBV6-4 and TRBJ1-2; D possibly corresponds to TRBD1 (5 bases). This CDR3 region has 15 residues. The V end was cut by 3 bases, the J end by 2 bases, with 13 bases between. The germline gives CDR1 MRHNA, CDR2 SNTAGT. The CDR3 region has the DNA TGTGCCAGCAGTGAACTGGGACTAGCGAACTATGGCTACACCTTC. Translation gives CASSELGLANYGYTF.